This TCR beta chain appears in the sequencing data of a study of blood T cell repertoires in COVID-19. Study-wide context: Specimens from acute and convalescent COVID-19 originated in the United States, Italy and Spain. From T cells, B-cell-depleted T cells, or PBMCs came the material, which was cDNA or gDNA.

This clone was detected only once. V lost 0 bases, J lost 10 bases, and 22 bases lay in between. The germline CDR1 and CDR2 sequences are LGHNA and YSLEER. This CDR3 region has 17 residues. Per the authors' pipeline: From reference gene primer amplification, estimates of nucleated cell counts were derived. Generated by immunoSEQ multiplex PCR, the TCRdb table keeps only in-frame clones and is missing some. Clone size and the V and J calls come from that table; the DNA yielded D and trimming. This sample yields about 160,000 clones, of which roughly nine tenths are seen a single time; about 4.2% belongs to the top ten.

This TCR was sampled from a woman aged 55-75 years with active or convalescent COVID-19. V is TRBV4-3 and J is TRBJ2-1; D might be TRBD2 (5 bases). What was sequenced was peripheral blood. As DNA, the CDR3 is TGCGCCAGCAGCCAAGAGCCATTTAGCGCCGACCCTACGGAGCAGTTCTTC. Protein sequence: CASSQEPFSADPTEQFF.